This T cell receptor (beta chain) was observed in a study of T cells in localized non-small cell lung cancer. In the case of this clone: As yet, its antigen is unknown.

Clones were read by immunoSEQ multiplex PCR, and TCRdb kept only the in-frame ones, dropping some. The sample yields about 2,200 clones, 35% to 40% seen once. General study points: Paired adjacent lung recovered a median around 62 of the top 100 tumor clones.

Trimming removed 1 base from V and 7 bases from J, with 13 bases in between. The germline gives CDR1 SQVTM, CDR2 ANQGSEA. The CDR3 contains 13 residues. The specimen comprised lung tumor tissue, sampled before any cancer treatment. The sequence derives from a female donor at least 60 years old with stage I lung adenocarcinoma. The genes are TRBV29-1 and TRBJ1-2, with a possible D match to TRBD1 (5 bases). CDR3 sequence reads: CSVEVGGVGGYTF. DNA of the CDR3: TGCAGCGTTGAAGTTGGGGGTGTGGGTGGCTACACCTTC.